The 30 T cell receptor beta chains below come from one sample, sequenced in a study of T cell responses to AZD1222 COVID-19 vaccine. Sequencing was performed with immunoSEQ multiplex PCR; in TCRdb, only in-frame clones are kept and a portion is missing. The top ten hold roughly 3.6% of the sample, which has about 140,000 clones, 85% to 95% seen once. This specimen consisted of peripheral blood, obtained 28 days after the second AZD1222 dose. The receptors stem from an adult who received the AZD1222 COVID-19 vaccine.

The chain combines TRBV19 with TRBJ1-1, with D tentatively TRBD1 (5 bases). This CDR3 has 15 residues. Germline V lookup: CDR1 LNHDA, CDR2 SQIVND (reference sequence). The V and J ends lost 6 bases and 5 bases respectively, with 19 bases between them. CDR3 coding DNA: TGTGCCAGTAGCCATCCCGGGGGTCCGGGGACTGAAGCTTTCTTT. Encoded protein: CASSHPGGPGTEAFF.

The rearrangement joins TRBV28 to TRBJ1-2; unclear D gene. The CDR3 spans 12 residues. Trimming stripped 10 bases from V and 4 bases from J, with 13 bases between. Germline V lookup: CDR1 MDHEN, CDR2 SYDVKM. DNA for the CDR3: TGTGCCACTAAGCGGGTTCCCTATGGCTACACCTTC. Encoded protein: CATKRVPYGYTF.

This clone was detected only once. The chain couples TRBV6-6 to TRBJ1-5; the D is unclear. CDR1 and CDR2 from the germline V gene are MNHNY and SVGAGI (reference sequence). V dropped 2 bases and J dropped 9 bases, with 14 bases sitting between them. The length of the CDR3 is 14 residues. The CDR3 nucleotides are TGTGCCAGCAGTTACGATAACACGCCAATGCCCCAGCATTTT. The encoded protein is CASSYDNTPMPQHF.

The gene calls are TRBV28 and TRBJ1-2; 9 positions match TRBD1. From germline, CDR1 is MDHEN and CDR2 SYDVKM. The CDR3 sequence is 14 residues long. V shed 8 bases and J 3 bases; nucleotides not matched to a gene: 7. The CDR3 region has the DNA TGTGCCAGCGGACGGGACAGGGCGGACTATGGCTACACCTTC. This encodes CASGRDRADYGYTF.

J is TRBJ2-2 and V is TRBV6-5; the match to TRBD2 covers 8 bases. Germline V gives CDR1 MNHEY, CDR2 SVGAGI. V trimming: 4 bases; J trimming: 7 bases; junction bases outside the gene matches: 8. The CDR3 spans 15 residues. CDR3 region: CASSFLAGTIGELFF. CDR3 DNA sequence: TGTGCCAGCAGTTTTCTAGCGGGCACAATCGGGGAGCTGTTTTTT.

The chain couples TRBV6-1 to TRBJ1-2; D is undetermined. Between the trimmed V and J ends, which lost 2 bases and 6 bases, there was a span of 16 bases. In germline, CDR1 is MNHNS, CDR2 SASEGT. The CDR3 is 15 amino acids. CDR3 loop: CASSERDFRRDGYTF. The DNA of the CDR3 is TGTGCCAGCAGTGAAAGAGACTTTCGGCGGGATGGCTACACCTTC.

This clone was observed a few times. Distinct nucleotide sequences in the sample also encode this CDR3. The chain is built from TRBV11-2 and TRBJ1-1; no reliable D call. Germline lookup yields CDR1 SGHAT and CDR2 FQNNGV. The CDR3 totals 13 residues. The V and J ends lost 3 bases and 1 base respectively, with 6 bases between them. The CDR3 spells CASSLARNTEAFF. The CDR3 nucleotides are TGTGCCAGCAGCTTGGCGAGGAACACTGAAGCTTTCTTT.

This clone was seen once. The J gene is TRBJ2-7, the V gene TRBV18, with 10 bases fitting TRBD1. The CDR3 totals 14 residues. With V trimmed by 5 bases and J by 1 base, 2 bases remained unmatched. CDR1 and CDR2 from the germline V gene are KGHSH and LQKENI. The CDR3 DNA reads TGTGCCAGCTCAGGGACAGGGGCGTCCTACGAGCAGTACTTC. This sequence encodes CASSGTGASYEQYF.

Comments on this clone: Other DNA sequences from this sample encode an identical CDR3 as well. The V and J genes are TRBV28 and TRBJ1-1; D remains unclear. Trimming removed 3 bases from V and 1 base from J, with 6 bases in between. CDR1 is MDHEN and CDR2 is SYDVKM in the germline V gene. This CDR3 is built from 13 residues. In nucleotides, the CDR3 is TGTGCCAGCAGTTTGGACGGGAACACTGAAGCTTTCTTT. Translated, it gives CASSLDGNTEAFF.

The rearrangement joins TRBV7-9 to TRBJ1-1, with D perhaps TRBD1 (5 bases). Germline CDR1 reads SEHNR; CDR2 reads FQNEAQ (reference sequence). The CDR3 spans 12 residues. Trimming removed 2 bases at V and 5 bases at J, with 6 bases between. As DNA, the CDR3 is TGTGCCAGCAGCTTAAGGGGAACTGAAGCTTTCTTT. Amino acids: CASSLRGTEAFF.

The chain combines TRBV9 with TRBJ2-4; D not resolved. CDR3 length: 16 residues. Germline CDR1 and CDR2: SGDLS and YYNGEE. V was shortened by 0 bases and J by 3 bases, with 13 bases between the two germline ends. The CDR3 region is CASSVGGWDVKNIQYF. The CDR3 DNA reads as TGTGCCAGCAGCGTAGGAGGATGGGATGTCAAAAACATTCAGTACTTC.

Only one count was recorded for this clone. The CDR3: CASSYRDRGRAEAFF. The CDR3 nucleotides are TGTGCCAGCAGCTACCGGGACAGGGGGCGGGCTGAAGCTTTCTTT. The chain combines TRBV7-9 with TRBJ1-1, with TRBD1 identical over 12 bases. The V gene's germline CDR1 is SEHNR and CDR2 FQNEAQ (reference sequence). V was clipped by 4 bases and J by 6 bases; unmatched bases: 6. The CDR3 contains 15 residues.

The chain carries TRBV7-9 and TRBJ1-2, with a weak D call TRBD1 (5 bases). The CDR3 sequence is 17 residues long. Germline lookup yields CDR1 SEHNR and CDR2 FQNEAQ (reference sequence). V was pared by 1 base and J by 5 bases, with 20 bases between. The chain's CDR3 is CASSLGAREGGLYGYTF. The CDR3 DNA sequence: TGTGCCAGCAGCTTAGGGGCCAGGGAAGGAGGACTTTATGGCTACACCTTC.

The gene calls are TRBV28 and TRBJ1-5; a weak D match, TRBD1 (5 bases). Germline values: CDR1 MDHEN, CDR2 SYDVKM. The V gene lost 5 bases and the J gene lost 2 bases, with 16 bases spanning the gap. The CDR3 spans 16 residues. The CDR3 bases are TGTGCCAGCAGTCAGCCCAAGACAGTTGGCAATCAGCCCCAGCATTTT. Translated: CASSQPKTVGNQPQHF.

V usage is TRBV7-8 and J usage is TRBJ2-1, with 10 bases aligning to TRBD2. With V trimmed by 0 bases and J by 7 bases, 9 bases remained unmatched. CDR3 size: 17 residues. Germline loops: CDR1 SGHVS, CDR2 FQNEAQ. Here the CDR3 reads CASSLAEASGRFNEQFF. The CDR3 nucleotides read TGTGCCAGCAGCTTAGCCGAGGCTAGCGGGAGATTTAATGAGCAGTTCTTC.

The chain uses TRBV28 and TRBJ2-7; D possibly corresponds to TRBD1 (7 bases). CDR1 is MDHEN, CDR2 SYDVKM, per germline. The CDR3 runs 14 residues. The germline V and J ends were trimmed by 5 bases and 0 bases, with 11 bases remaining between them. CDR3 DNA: TGTGCCAGCAGTCCCCAGGGGGGCTCCTACGAGCAGTACTTC. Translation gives CASSPQGGSYEQYF.

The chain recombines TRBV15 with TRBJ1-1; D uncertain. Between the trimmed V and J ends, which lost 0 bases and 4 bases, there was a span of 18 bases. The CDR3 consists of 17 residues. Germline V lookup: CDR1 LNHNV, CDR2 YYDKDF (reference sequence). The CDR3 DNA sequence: TGTGCCACCAGCAGAGATGGTACGGAATGGGCCCGCACTGAAGCTTTCTTT. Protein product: CATSRDGTEWARTEAFF.

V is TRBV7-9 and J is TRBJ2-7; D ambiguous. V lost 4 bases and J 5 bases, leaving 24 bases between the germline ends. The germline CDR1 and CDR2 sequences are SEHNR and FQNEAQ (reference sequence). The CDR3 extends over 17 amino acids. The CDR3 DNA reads TGTGCCAGCAGCTCAACCTCGGCCCGGCTGAAAGTAGACGAGCAGTACTTC. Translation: CASSSTSARLKVDEQYF. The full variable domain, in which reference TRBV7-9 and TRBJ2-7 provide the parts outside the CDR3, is DTGVSQNPRHKITKRGQNVTFRCDPISEHNRLYWYRQTLGQGPEFLTYFQNEAQLEKSRLLSDRFSAERPKGSFSTLEIQRTEQGDSAMYLCASSSTSARLKVDEQYFGPGTRLTVT.

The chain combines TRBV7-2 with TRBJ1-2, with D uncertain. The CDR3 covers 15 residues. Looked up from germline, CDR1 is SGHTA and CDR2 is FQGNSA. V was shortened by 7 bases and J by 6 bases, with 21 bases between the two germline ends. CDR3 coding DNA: TGTGCCAGCACCCCAGTTGCGGCAGGCGTTGATGGCTACACCTTC. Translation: CASTPVAAGVDGYTF.

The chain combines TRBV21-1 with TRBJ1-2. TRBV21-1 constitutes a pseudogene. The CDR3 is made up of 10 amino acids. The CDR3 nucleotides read TGTGCCAAAGGGGAGGGAGGCTACACCTTC. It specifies CAKGEGGYTF.

The CDR3 is CASSYHRRQGTYEQYF. CDR3 in DNA: TGTGCCAGCAGTTATCACAGAAGACAGGGGACGTACGAGCAGTACTTC. The rearrangement uses TRBV6-2 or TRBV6-3 and TRBJ2-7, with TRBD1 matching 8 bases. This CDR3 comprises 16 residues. Trimming took 3 bases from V and 4 from J; bases not matched to a gene: 11. Germline CDR1 MNHEY, CDR2 SVGEGT.

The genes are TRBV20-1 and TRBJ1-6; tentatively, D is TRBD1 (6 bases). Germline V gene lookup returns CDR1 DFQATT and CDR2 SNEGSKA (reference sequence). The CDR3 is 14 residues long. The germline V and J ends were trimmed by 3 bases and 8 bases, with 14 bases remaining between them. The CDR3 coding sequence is TGCAGTGCTAGTAGGGGGGCTCGAGATTCACCCCTCCACTTT. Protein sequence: CSASRGARDSPLHF.

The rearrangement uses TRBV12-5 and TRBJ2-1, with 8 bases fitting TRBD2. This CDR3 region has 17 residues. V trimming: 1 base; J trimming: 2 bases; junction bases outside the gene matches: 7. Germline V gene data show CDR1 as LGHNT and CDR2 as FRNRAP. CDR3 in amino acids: CASGLELTSGTYNEQFF. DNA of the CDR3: TGTGCTAGTGGTTTGGAACTAACTAGCGGCACCTACAATGAGCAGTTCTTC. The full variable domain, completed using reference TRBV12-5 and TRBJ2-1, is DARVTQTPRHKVTEMGQEVTMRCQPILGHNTVFWYRQTMMQGLELLAYFRNRAPLDDSGMPKDRFSAEMPDATLATLKIQPSEPRDSAVYFCASGLELTSGTYNEQFFGPGTRLTVL.

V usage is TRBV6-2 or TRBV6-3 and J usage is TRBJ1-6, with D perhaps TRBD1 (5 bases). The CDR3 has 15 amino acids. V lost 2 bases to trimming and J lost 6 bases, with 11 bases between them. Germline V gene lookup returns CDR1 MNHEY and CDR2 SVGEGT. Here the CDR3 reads CASSYMDIFNSPLHF. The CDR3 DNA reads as TGTGCCAGCAGTTACATGGACATCTTTAATTCACCCCTCCACTTT.

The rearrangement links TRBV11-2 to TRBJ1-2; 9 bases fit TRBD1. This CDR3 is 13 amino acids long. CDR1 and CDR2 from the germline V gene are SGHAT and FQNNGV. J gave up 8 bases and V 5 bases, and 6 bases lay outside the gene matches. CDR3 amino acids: CASSPGTGKGYTF. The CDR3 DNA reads TGTGCCAGCAGCCCCGGGACAGGGAAAGGCTACACCTTC.

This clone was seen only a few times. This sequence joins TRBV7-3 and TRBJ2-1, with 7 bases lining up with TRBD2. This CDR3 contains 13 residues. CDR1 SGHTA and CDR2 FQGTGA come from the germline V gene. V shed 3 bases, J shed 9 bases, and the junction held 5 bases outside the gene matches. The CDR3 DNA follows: TGTGCCAGCAGCTTGGGACTATCACTTGAGCAGTTCTTC. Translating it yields CASSLGLSLEQFF.

The chain's CDR3 is CAISESGQTEQYF. In nucleotides, the CDR3 is TGTGCCATCAGTGAGTCGGGTCAAACCGAGCAGTACTTC. This chain joins TRBV10-3 and TRBJ2-7, with no clear D. The CDR3 has 13 residues. Germline CDR1 ENHRY, CDR2 SYGVKD. Deletions cut 0 bases from V and 6 bases from J, with 9 bases between.

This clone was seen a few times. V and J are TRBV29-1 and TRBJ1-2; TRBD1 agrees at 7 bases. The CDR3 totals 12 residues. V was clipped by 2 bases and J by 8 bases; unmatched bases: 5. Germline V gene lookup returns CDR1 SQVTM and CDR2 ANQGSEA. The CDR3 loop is CSVERDRSGYTF. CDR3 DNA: TGCAGCGTTGAAAGGGACAGATCCGGCTACACCTTC.

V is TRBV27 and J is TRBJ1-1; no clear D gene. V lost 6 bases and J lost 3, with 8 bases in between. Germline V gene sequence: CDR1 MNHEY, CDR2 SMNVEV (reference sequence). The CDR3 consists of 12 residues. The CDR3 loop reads CASRNRDTEAFF. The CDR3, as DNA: TGTGCCAGCAGGAACAGAGACACTGAAGCTTTCTTT.

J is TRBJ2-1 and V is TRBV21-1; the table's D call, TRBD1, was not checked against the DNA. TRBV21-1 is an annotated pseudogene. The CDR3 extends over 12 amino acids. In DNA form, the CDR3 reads TGTGCCAGCGCTCCAGGGAACAATGAGCAGTTCTTC. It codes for CASAPGNNEQFF.